This T cell receptor (beta chain) was profiled in a study of blood T cells in healthy people across ages. Study-level points and caveats: Among T cells, TCR beta diversity per million cells dropped roughly linearly as age rose.

This clonotype appeared a few times. What it recognizes is unknown. Trimming took 6 bases from V and 0 from J, leaving 9 bases between them. There are 13 residues in the CDR3. CDR1 DFQATT and CDR2 SNEGSKA come from the germline V gene (reference sequence). With a J-beta primer mix and a sample-barcoded 5' primer, a second PCR ran about 7 to 12 cycles. TCRdb passed the 5' RACE reads through MiXCR, listing each CDR3 protein once. Of over 550,000 distinct CDR3 sequences listed, about 28% are singletons. Sequencing was performed on blood. This rearrangement joins TRBV20-1 to TRBJ1-5; D remains ambiguous. This TCR derives from a woman aged 80 or over in good health. CDR3 in amino acids: CSAWTGSNQPQHF. In nucleotides, the CDR3 is TGCAGTGCGTGGACGGGTAGCAATCAGCCCCAGCATTTT.